These 11 T cell receptor beta chains came from one sample sequenced in a study of neurological immune-mediated disorders. Via MiXCR, TCRdb re-called the 5' RACE reads, giving one row per CDR3 protein. The sample lists 84,000 or so distinct CDR3 sequences, under 13% occurring once. Sequenced: PBMCs. These receptors all stem from a man aged 35-49 years in good health.

This clonotype was picked up many times. The chain links TRBV20-1 to TRBJ2-2; D might be TRBD2 (6 bases). The CDR3 totals 15 residues. Germline V gene sequence: CDR1 DFQATT, CDR2 SNEGSKA (reference sequence). With 5 bases removed from V and 7 bases from J, the gap between germline ends came to 20 bases. The CDR3 bases are TGCAGTGCTCCCAGCCGGGACTCCTATCTCGGGGAGCTGTTTTTT. Translation: CSAPSRDSYLGELFF.

In its sample, this clonotype was seen many times. The gene calls are TRBV5-1 and TRBJ2-7; D ambiguous. The CDR3 contains 14 residues. Germline loops: CDR1 SGHRS, CDR2 YFSETQ. V gave up 0 bases and J gave up 3 bases, with 10 bases separating them. The CDR3 protein is CASSLAPGYYEQYF. The CDR3 DNA is TGCGCCAGCAGCTTGGCCCCTGGGTACTACGAGCAGTACTTC.

This clonotype was observed at least ten times. The chain employs TRBV5-8 and TRBJ2-1; 14 nucleotides agree with TRBD2. The V and J ends lost 4 bases and 1 base, in that order; junction bases with no gene match: 10. Germline V lookup: CDR1 SGHTS, CDR2 YDEGEE. The CDR3 has 19 residues. The CDR3, as DNA: TGTGCCAGCAGCCCGGGGACTAGCGGGAGTAGAGGATCCTACAATGAGCAGTTCTTC. It encodes CASSPGTSGSRGSYNEQFF.

This clonotype was detected ten times or more. The chain links TRBV5-1 to TRBJ2-5; 8 bases map to TRBD2. V dropped 2 bases and J dropped 5; count of bases not matched to a gene: 5. Germline V gene sequence: CDR1 SGHRS, CDR2 YFSETQ. The CDR3 has 14 amino acids. CDR3 region: CASSFAGGSETQYF. CDR3 DNA: TGCGCCAGCAGCTTTGCGGGGGGATCGGAGACCCAGTACTTC. The full variable domain, completed using reference TRBV5-1 and TRBJ2-5, is KAGVTQTPRYLIKTRGQQVTLSCSPISGHRSVSWYQQTPGQGLQFLFEYFSETQRNKGNFPGRFSGRQFSNSRSEMNVSTLELGDSALYLCASSFAGGSETQYFGPGTRLLVL.

This clonotype was picked up many times. The CDR3 reads CASSTGTGLRGYEQYF. CDR3 nucleotide sequence: TGTGCCAGCAGTACCGGGACAGGGCTAAGAGGCTACGAGCAGTACTTC. The rearrangement uses TRBV5-5 and TRBJ2-7; 9 positions match TRBD1. CDR1 and CDR2 from the germline V gene are SGHKS and YYEKEE (reference sequence). CDR3 length: 16 amino acids. With 5 bases clipped from V and 3 bases from J, the junction kept 12 bases outside the gene matches. Variable domain in full (rest from reference TRBV5-5 and TRBJ2-7): DAGVTQSPTHLIKTRGQQVTLRCSPISGHKSVSWYQQVLGQGPQFIFQYYEKEERGRGNFPDRFSARQFPNYSSELNVNALLLGDSALYLCASSTGTGLRGYEQYFGPGTRLTVT.

This clonotype was seen at least ten times. The chain carries TRBV5-6 and TRBJ2-2, with no clear D. With 2 bases removed from V and 6 bases from J, the gap between germline ends came to 8 bases. Germline CDR1 and CDR2: SGHDT and YYEEEE. This CDR3 contains 13 residues. This chain's CDR3 is CASSFGSSGELFF. Here the CDR3 DNA reads TGTGCCAGCAGCTTTGGGTCCTCCGGGGAGCTGTTTTTT.

The sample holds many counts of this clonotype. The chain recombines TRBV10-3 with TRBJ2-7; 11 nucleotides align to TRBD1. The CDR3 sequence is 15 residues long. Losses at the gene ends were 4 bases for V and 2 bases for J; bases not matched to a gene: 4. Germline V lookup: CDR1 ENHRY, CDR2 SYGVKD. CDR3 sequence: CAISGTGQGAYEQYF. The CDR3 bases are TGTGCCATCAGTGGGACGGGACAGGGGGCCTACGAGCAGTACTTC.

This clonotype has a count of ten or more. The CDR3 spells CSASPPRLALQETQYF. As DNA, the CDR3 is TGCAGTGCTAGTCCTCCAAGACTAGCACTCCAAGAGACCCAGTACTTC. The gene calls are TRBV20-1 and TRBJ2-5; TRBD2 agrees at 7 bases. Germline assignment: CDR1 DFQATT and CDR2 SNEGSKA (reference sequence). V lost 3 bases and J lost 1; bases outside the gene matches: 11. The CDR3 is made up of 16 amino acids.

Ten or more counts support this clonotype. The rearrangement uses TRBV10-3 and TRBJ2-5; D ambiguous. Deletions cut 4 bases from V and 3 bases from J, with 12 bases between. The length of the CDR3 is 14 residues. The V gene's germline CDR1 is ENHRY and CDR2 SYGVKD. The CDR3 sequence is CAISGPPREETQYF. In DNA form, the CDR3 reads TGTGCCATCAGTGGGCCCCCAAGGGAAGAGACCCAGTACTTC.

This clonotype has more than one count but fewer than ten. The chain combines TRBV12-3 or TRBV12-4 with TRBJ1-5; tentative D call: TRBD1 (5 bases). V was trimmed by 6 bases and J by 3 bases, leaving 12 bases between them. The CDR3 has 14 residues. CDR3 DNA sequence: TGTGCCAGCAGGCCCCGGGGGGACAATCAGCCCCAGCATTTT. As protein: CASRPRGDNQPQHF.

V gene TRBV28 combines with J gene TRBJ2-7, with a tentative D call TRBD1 (5 bases). The CDR3 length is 15 residues. Germline lookup yields CDR1 MDHEN and CDR2 SYDVKM. V was pared by 5 bases and J by 5 bases, with 19 bases between. CDR3 sequence (DNA): TGTGCCAGCAGTCTCGATATGGCAGGGCGCAACGAGCAGTACTTC. This codes for CASSLDMAGRNEQYF.